This T cell receptor beta chain was retrieved from a study of T cell repertoires in cytomegalovirus infection. Study in general: CMV infection together with matching HLA type was indicated by public TCR beta signatures. Study-wide findings and caveats: There were carriers of CMV plus the relevant HLA, and cumulative public TCR beta family frequency identified them. The study found HLA-C-restricted CMV-specific TCR beta clonotypes dominating the ex vivo response.

A remark on this clonotype: Its antigen is unidentified.

TCRdb called the reads again in MiXCR, with one record for every CDR3 protein. Of roughly 230,000 distinct CDR3 sequences in the sample, 22% were seen once. This CDR3 contains 15 residues. Germline CDR1 and CDR2: DFQATT and SNEGSKA (reference sequence). The trim removed 0 bases at V and 8 bases at J, leaving 8 bases unmatched. The chain is built from TRBV20-1 and TRBJ2-1, with 9 bases matching TRBD1. Sequences were obtained from CD8+ T cells from PBMCs. This TCR was sampled from a human donor in good health (CMV status not recorded). Some clones in this sample may be carry-over from other donors' samples. The CDR3 is CSAREGQGILYEQFF. CDR3 nucleotide sequence: TGCAGTGCTAGAGAAGGACAGGGGATTTTATATGAGCAGTTCTTC.